These 26 T cell receptor beta chains came from one sample sequenced in a study of blood T cell repertoires in COVID-19. Sequenced by immunoSEQ multiplex PCR; TCRdb stores in-frame clones only, minus some. The data show 130,000 to 150,000 clones, with 85% to 90% seen just once and roughly 13% held by the top ten. Sequenced: peripheral blood. These receptors were taken from a man younger than 35 with COVID-19, enrolled during active disease.

In its sample, this clone was seen once. The chain links TRBV6-6 to TRBJ2-7, with D tentatively TRBD1 (6 bases). V was clipped by 3 bases and J by 0 bases, with 15 bases between them. The germline CDR1 and CDR2 sequences are MNHNY and SVGAGI (reference sequence). There are 16 residues in the CDR3. As DNA, the CDR3 is TGTGCCAGCAGTTATCAGGACAGCCCGAGCTCCTACGAGCAGTACTTC. It encodes CASSYQDSPSSYEQYF.

This chain joins TRBV11-2 and TRBJ2-5, with unresolved D. Germline V gene sequence: CDR1 SGHAT, CDR2 FQNNGV. The CDR3 covers 14 residues. Trimming removed 1 base at V and 5 bases at J, with 11 bases between. The CDR3 protein is CASSLGGDGETQYF. The CDR3 nucleotides are TGTGCCAGCAGCTTAGGAGGAGATGGGGAGACCCAGTACTTC.

The chain couples TRBV29-1 to TRBJ1-4, with D perhaps TRBD1 (6 bases). The germline CDR1 and CDR2 sequences are SQVTM and ANQGSEA. This CDR3 comprises 15 residues. With 7 bases removed from V and 8 bases from J, the gap between germline ends came to 23 bases. CDR3 nucleotides: TGCAGCGGGCTACATCAAGGGGGGGAGAGCGAAAAACTGTTTTTT. Protein product: CSGLHQGGESEKLFF.

The chain is built from TRBV3-1 (or the pseudogene TRBV3-2) and TRBJ1-1; D gene unclear. V gave up 8 bases and J gave up 1 base, with 11 bases separating them. Looked up from germline, CDR1 is LGHDT and CDR2 is YNNKEL (reference sequence). CDR3 length: 13 residues. The CDR3 here is CASSKTPNTEAFF. CDR3 DNA sequence: TGTGCCAGCTCGAAAACACCGAACACTGAAGCTTTCTTT.

The chain carries TRBV5-1 and TRBJ2-7; TRBD1 aligns across 8 bases. The CDR3 consists of 14 residues. Trimming at V came to 4 bases and at J to 2 bases, leaving 5 bases not matched to a gene. Germline CDR1 and CDR2: SGHRS and YFSETQ. This CDR3 is CASSTGQGPYEQYF. The CDR3 bases are TGCGCCAGCAGCACCGGACAGGGACCCTACGAGCAGTACTTC.

The chain carries TRBV9 and TRBJ2-2; possibly TRBD2 for D (5 bases). Germline V CDR1 and CDR2: SGDLS, YYNGEE. The CDR3 is made up of 13 amino acids. The V gene lost 5 bases and the J gene lost 5 bases, with 10 bases spanning the gap. The CDR3 nucleotides are TGTGCCAGCAGTACATCGGGGACCGGGGAGCTGTTTTTT. As protein: CASSTSGTGELFF. The variable domain in full, completed from reference TRBV9 and TRBJ2-2, reads DSGVTQTPKHLITATGQRVTLRCSPRSGDLSVYWYQQSLDQGLQFLIQYYNGEERAKGNILERFSAQQFPDLHSELNLSSLELGDSALYFCASSTSGTGELFFGEGSRLTVL.

The genes are TRBV12-3 or TRBV12-4 and TRBJ1-2, with TRBD1 as a possible D gene (6 bases). Trimming removed 7 bases at V and 10 bases at J, with 19 bases between. The CDR3 has 13 amino acids. The CDR3 DNA is TGTGCCAGCACCTACAGGCCCAGGGGTGACTACACCTTC. Translating it yields CASTYRPRGDYTF.

The rearrangement joins TRBV21-1 to TRBJ2-3; the table names TRBD2, a call not compared with the DNA. TRBV21-1 is assigned pseudogene status. The CDR3 has 16 residues. In DNA form, the CDR3 reads TGTGCCAGCAGCAGAGAGAGCAGCGGGAGCACAGATACGCAGTATTTT. This encodes CASSRESSGSTDTQYF.

The chain is built from TRBV3-1 (or the pseudogene TRBV3-2) and TRBJ2-3; D is possibly TRBD2 (7 bases). Germline CDR1 reads LGHDT; CDR2 reads YNNKEL (reference sequence). This CDR3 has 16 residues. Trimming cost V 4 bases and J 3 bases, with 17 bases left between them. CDR3 nucleotide sequence: TGTGCCAGCAGCCCCTCTTGGAGGGGGGGTACAGATACGCAGTATTTT. The encoded protein is CASSPSWRGGTDTQYF.

This chain connects TRBV6-5 to TRBJ2-1, with a weak D call TRBD1 (5 bases). Trimming shortened V by 4 bases and J by 8 bases, and 9 bases separated the two germline ends. CDR1 is MNHEY, CDR2 SVGAGI, per germline. This CDR3 is 12 amino acids long. The CDR3 nucleotides are TGTGCCAGCAGTTTCGACAGCGATGAGCAGTTCTTC. Translated: CASSFDSDEQFF.

V is TRBV7-8 and J is TRBJ2-3; D gene ambiguous. Germline V gene data show CDR1 as SGHVS and CDR2 as FQNEAQ. Between the trimmed V and J ends, which lost 2 bases and 7 bases, there was a span of 4 bases. The CDR3 has 11 amino acids. The CDR3 sequence is CASSLINTQYF. The CDR3 DNA reads TGTGCCAGCAGCTTAATAAATACGCAGTATTTT.

The chain has TRBV6-5 and TRBJ1-1; D is possibly TRBD1 (5 bases). The CDR3 contains 14 residues. V lost 2 bases, J lost 4 bases, and 11 bases lay in between. Germline assignment: CDR1 MNHEY and CDR2 SVGAGI. This CDR3 is CASSYNIDSTEAFF. For the CDR3, the DNA is TGTGCCAGCAGTTACAATATAGACAGCACTGAAGCTTTCTTT.

V gene TRBV28 combines with J gene TRBJ2-3; TRBD2 matches 11 bases. The CDR3 loop spans 17 amino acids. V dropped 5 bases and J dropped 2; count of bases not matched to a gene: 9. The germline V gene encodes CDR1 MDHEN and CDR2 SYDVKM. CDR3: CASSPLTTSGDTDTQYF. DNA of the CDR3: TGTGCCAGCAGTCCCCTCACGACTAGCGGGGACACAGATACGCAGTATTTT.

The V call is TRBV10-3, the J call TRBJ2-3; TRBD2 matches 7 bases. In germline, CDR1 is ENHRY, CDR2 SYGVKD. V trimming: 3 bases; J trimming: 4 bases; junction bases outside the gene matches: 7. The CDR3 spans 15 residues. CDR3 loop: CAISDVAGAPDTQYF. As DNA, the CDR3 is TGTGCCATCAGTGATGTAGCGGGCGCTCCAGATACGCAGTATTTT.

The genes are TRBV7-3 and TRBJ2-6; TRBD1 matches at 8 bases. Trimming at V came to 4 bases and at J to 2 bases, leaving 7 bases not matched to a gene. This CDR3 has 17 amino acids. Germline V gene lookup returns CDR1 SGHTA and CDR2 FQGTGA. The CDR3 region has the DNA TGTGCCAGCAGCTCTTACCCAGGGGGCGCTGGGGCCAACGTCCTGACTTTC. Amino acid sequence: CASSSYPGGAGANVLTF.

This sequence joins TRBV27 and TRBJ2-2; D is unresolved. The ends were cut back, 5 bases at V and 4 bases at J, with 17 bases in the middle. This CDR3 region has 16 residues. CDR1 and CDR2 from the germline V gene are MNHEY and SMNVEV (reference sequence). The CDR3 DNA reads as TGTGCCAGCAGTGCGAATCCAGGCTTTCTCACCGGGGAGCTGTTTTTT. Translating it yields CASSANPGFLTGELFF.

A single count supports this clone. The CDR3 DNA follows: TGTGCCAGCAGCTTAGTAAACAGGATTAACACCGGGGAGCTGTTTTTT. It specifies CASSLVNRINTGELFF. The chain combines TRBV7-8 with TRBJ2-2, with a possible D match to TRBD1 (5 bases). The CDR3 totals 16 residues. CDR1 is SGHVS and CDR2 is FQNEAQ in the germline V gene. V was pared by 1 base and J by 2 bases, with 11 bases between.

This rearrangement joins TRBV6-5 to TRBJ2-1; TRBD1 agrees at 7 bases. V trimming: 6 bases; J trimming: 5 bases; junction bases outside the gene matches: 10. This CDR3 has 15 amino acids. CDR1 MNHEY and CDR2 SVGAGI come from the germline V gene. The DNA for the CDR3 is TGTGCCAGCAGCTTCGCAAGACAGGGACACAATGAGCAGTTCTTC. This translates into CASSFARQGHNEQFF.

The chain has TRBV21-1 and TRBJ2-5; TRBD1 is the table's D call and was not checked against the DNA. TRBV21-1 has pseudogene status. CDR3 size: 15 residues. This chain's CDR3 is CASSNWTALQETQYF. The CDR3 coding sequence is TGTGCCAGCAGCAACTGGACAGCCCTCCAAGAGACCCAGTACTTC.

The chain is built from TRBV29-1 and TRBJ1-2, with a possible D match to TRBD1 (5 bases). This CDR3 is 14 amino acids long. V was clipped by 4 bases and J by 0 bases, with 12 bases between them. CDR1 and CDR2 (germline): SQVTM, ANQGSEA. CDR3 region: CSVGTGEANYGYTF. CDR3 bases: TGCAGCGTTGGAACAGGAGAAGCTAACTATGGCTACACCTTC.

This sequence joins TRBV13 and TRBJ2-1; TRBD1 matches 11 bases. V trimming: 2 bases; J trimming: 10 bases; junction bases outside the gene matches: 7. The CDR3 extends over 15 amino acids. CDR1 PRHDT and CDR2 FYEKMQ come from the germline V gene (reference sequence). The chain's CDR3 is CASSLLGQGEREQFF. DNA for the CDR3: TGTGCCAGCAGCTTATTGGGACAGGGGGAGAGGGAGCAGTTCTTC.

This clone was counted only a few times. The chain recombines TRBV15 with TRBJ2-1, with 7 nucleotides matching TRBD2. In germline, CDR1 is LNHNV, CDR2 YYDKDF (reference sequence). The CDR3 spans 13 residues. Trimming took 6 bases from V and 5 from J; bases not matched to a gene: 4. The CDR3 reads CATSWGLNNEQFF. CDR3 in DNA: TGTGCCACCAGTTGGGGACTAAACAATGAGCAGTTCTTC.

This clone was seen just once. CDR3 region: CASSIRQGPNTEAFF. The CDR3 DNA is TGTGCCAGCAGTATCCGACAGGGACCGAACACTGAAGCTTTCTTT. This chain joins TRBV28 and TRBJ1-1, with 7 bases aligning to TRBD1. Germline assignment: CDR1 MDHEN and CDR2 SYDVKM. The CDR3 runs to 15 residues. With V trimmed by 5 bases and J by 1 base, 7 bases remained unmatched.

V gene TRBV11-2 combines with J gene TRBJ1-1; D call uncertain. This CDR3 spans 16 amino acids. Germline CDR1 is SGHAT and CDR2 is FQNNGV. The V gene lost 6 bases and the J gene lost 1 base, with 18 bases spanning the gap. The DNA for the CDR3 is TGTGCCAGCAGGAGCTTATTCCCAAATCCGAACACTGAAGCTTTCTTT. Encoded protein: CASRSLFPNPNTEAFF.

The chain links TRBV4-1 to TRBJ2-1, with a weak D call TRBD1 (6 bases). Germline-derived CDR1 and CDR2 are MGHRA and YSYEKL. This CDR3 is 16 amino acids long. Trimming removed 2 bases from V and 2 bases from J, with 13 bases in between. The CDR3 DNA follows: TGCGCCAGCAGCCAACCCGGGACAAGGCCCTACAATGAGCAGTTCTTC. This translates into CASSQPGTRPYNEQFF.

J is TRBJ2-2 and V is TRBV28; 8 bases align to TRBD1. V was clipped by 10 bases and J by 2 bases; unmatched bases: 21. This CDR3 contains 19 residues. From germline, CDR1 is MDHEN and CDR2 SYDVKM. The CDR3 region has the DNA TGTGCCACCCACTTTCTGAGGACAGGGTCTTCGTTAAACACCGGGGAGCTGTTTTTT. Translating gives CATHFLRTGSSLNTGELFF.